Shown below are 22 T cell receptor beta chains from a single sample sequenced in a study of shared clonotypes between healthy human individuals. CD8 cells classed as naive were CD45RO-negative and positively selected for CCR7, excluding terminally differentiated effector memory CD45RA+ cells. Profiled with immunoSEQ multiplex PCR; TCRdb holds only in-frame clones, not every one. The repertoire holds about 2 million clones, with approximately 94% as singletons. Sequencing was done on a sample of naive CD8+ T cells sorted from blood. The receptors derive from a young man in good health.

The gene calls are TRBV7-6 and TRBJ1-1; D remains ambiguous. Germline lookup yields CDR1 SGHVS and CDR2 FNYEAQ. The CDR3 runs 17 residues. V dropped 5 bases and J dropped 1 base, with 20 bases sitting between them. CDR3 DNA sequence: TGTGCCAGCAGCCGGGCCGTAACAGTCGGGTCGAACACTGAAGCTTTCTTT. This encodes CASSRAVTVGSNTEAFF.

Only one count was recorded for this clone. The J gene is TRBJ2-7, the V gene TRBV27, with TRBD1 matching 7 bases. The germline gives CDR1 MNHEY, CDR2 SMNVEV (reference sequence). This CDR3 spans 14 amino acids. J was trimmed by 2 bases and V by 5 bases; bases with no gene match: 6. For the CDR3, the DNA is TGTGCCAGCAGTATTGACAGGGAGACCTACGAGCAGTACTTC. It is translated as CASSIDRETYEQYF.

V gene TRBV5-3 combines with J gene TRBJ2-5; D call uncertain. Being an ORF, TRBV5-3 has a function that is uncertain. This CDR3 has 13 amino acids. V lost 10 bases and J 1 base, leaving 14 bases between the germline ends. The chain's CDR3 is CAPVVSGQETQYF. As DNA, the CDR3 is TGTGCCCCGGTGGTCTCCGGCCAAGAGACCCAGTACTTC.

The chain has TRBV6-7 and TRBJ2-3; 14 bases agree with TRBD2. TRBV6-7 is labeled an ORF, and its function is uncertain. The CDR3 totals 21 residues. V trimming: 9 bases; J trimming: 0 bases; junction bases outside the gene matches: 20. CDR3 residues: CARKAGKIGTSGGDSTDTQYF. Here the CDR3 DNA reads TGTGCCAGGAAGGCTGGCAAAATCGGGACTAGCGGGGGAGATAGCACAGATACGCAGTATTTT.

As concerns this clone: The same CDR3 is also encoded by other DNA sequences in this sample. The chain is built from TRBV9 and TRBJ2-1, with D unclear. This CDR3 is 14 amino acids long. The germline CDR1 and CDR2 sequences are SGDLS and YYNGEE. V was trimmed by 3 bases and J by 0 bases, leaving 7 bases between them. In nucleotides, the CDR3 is TGTGCCAGCAGCGGGGGTAGCTCCTACAATGAGCAGTTCTTC. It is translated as CASSGGSSYNEQFF.

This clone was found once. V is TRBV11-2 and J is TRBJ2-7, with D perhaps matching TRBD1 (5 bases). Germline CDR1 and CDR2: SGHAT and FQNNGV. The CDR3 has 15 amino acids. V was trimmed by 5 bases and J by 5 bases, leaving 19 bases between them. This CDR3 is CASSPRGSPKDEQYF. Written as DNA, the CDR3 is TGTGCCAGCAGCCCAAGGGGAAGCCCCAAGGACGAGCAGTACTTC.

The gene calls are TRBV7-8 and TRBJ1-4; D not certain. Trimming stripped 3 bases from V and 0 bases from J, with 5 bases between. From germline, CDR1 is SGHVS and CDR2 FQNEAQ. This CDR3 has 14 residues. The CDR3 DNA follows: TGTGCCAGCAGCTTCTTTGCAACTAATGAAAAACTGTTTTTT. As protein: CASSFFATNEKLFF.

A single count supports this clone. The CDR3 loop reads CASSPMSETQYF. The CDR3 DNA sequence: TGTGCCAGCAGTCCGATGAGTGAGACCCAGTACTTC. The V and J genes are TRBV2 and TRBJ2-5; D remains unclear. Germline CDR1 SNHLY, CDR2 FYNNEI. V was pared by 5 bases and J by 5 bases, with 9 bases between. The CDR3 contains 12 residues. Together with reference TRBV2 and TRBJ2-5, the CDR3 gives the full variable domain: EPEVTQTPSHQVTQMGQEVILRCVPISNHLYFYWYRQILGQKVEFLVSFYNNEISEKSEIFDDQFSVERPDGSNFTLKIRSTKLEDSAMYFCASSPMSETQYFGPGTRLLVL.

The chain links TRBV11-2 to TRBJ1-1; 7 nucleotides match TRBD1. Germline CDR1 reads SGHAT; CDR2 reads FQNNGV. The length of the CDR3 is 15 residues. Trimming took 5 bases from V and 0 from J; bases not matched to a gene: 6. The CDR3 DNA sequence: TGTGCCAGCAGCCCTCCGACAGGGTTGAACACTGAAGCTTTCTTT. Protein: CASSPPTGLNTEAFF.

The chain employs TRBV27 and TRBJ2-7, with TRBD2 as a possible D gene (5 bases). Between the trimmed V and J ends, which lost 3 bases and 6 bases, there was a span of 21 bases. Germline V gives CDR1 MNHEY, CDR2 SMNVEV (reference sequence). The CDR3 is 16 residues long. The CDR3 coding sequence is TGTGCCAGCAGTTTGCTGGGAGTAAGTAGGGTTATCGAGCAGTACTTC. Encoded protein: CASSLLGVSRVIEQYF.

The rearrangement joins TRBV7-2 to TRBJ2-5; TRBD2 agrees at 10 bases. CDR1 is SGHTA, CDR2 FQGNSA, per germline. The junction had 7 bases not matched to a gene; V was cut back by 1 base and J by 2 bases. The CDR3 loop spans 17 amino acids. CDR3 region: CASSLGVSGGLQETQYF. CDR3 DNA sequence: TGTGCCAGCAGCTTAGGGGTTAGCGGGGGGCTACAAGAGACCCAGTACTTC.

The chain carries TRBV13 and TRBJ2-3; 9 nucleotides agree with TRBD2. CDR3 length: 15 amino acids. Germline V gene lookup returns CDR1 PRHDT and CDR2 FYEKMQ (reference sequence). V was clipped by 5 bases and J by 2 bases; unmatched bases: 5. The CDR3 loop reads CASSPRTSATDTQYF. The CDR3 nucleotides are TGTGCCAGCAGCCCCCGGACTAGCGCCACAGATACGCAGTATTTT.

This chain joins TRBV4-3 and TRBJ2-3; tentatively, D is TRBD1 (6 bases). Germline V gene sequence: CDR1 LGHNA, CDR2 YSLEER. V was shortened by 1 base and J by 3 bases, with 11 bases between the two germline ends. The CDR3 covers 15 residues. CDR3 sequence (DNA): TGCGCCAGCAGCCAAGGTGCCAGGGGTACAGATACGCAGTATTTT. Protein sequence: CASSQGARGTDTQYF.

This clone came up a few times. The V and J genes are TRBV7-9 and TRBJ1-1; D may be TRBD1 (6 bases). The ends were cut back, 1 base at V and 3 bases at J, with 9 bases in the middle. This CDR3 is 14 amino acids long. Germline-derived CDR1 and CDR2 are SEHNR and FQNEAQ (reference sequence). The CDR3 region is CASSLVAGDTEAFF. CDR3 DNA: TGTGCCAGCAGCTTAGTTGCAGGGGACACTGAAGCTTTCTTT.

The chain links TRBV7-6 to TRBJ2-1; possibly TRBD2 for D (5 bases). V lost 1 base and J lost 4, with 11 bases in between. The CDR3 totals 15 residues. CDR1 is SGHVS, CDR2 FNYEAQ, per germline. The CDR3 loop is CASSLERTEYNEQFF. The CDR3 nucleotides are TGTGCCAGCAGCTTAGAGAGGACTGAATACAATGAGCAGTTCTTC. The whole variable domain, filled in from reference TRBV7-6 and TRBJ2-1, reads GAGVSQSPRYKVTKRGQDVALRCDPISGHVSLYWYRQALGQGPEFLTYFNYEAQQDKSGLPNDRFSAERPEGSISTLTIQRTEQRDSAMYRCASSLERTEYNEQFFGPGTRLTVL.

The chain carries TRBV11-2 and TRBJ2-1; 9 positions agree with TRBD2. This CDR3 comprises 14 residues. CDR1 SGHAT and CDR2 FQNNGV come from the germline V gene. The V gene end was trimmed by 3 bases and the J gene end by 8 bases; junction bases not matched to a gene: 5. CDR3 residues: CASSFGAGGHEQFF. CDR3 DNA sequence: TGTGCCAGCAGCTTCGGCGCGGGGGGGCATGAGCAGTTCTTC.

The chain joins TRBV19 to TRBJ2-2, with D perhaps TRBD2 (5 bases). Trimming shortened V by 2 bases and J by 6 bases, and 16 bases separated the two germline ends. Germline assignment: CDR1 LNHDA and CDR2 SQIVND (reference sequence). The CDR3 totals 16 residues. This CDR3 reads CASSILRTSAAGELFF. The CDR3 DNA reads TGTGCCAGTAGTATACTACGGACTTCCGCCGCCGGGGAGCTGTTTTTT.

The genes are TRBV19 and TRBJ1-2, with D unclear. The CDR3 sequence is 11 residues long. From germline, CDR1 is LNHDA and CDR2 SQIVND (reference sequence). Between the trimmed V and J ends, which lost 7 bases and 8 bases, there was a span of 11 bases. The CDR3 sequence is CASTDGGGYTF. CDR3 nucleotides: TGTGCCAGTACGGACGGTGGAGGCTACACCTTC.

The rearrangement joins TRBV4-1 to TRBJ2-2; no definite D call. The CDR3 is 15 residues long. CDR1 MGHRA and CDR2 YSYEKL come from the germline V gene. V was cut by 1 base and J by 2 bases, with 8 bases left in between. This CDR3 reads CASSQVEVNTGELFF. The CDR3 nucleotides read TGCGCCAGCAGCCAAGTAGAGGTTAACACCGGGGAGCTGTTTTTT.

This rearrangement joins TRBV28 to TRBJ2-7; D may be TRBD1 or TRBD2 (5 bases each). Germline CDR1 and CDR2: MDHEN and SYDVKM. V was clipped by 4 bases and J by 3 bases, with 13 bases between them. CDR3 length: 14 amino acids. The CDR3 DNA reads TGTGCCAGCAGTTACGACTATCAGGGCTACGAGCAGTACTTC. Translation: CASSYDYQGYEQYF. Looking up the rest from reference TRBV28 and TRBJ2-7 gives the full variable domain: DVKVTQSSRYLVKRTGEKVFLECVQDMDHENMFWYRQDPGLGLRLIYFSYDVKMKEKGDIPEGYSVSREKKERFSLILESASTNQTSMYLCASSYDYQGYEQYFGPGTRLTVT.

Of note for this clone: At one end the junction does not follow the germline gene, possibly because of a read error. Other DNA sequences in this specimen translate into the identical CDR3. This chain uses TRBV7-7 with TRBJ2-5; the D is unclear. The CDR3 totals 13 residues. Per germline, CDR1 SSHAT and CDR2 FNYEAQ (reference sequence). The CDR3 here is CASSLGSQETQYF. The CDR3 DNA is TGTGCTAGCAGCTTAGGCAGCCAAGAGACCCAGTACTTC.

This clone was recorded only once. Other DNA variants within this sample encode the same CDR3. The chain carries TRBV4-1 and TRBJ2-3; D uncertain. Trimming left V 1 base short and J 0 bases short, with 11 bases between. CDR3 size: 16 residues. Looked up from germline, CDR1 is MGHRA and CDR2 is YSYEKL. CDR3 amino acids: CASSQVGPTSTDTQYF. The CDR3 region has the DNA TGCGCCAGCAGCCAAGTTGGGCCCACTAGCACAGATACGCAGTATTTT.